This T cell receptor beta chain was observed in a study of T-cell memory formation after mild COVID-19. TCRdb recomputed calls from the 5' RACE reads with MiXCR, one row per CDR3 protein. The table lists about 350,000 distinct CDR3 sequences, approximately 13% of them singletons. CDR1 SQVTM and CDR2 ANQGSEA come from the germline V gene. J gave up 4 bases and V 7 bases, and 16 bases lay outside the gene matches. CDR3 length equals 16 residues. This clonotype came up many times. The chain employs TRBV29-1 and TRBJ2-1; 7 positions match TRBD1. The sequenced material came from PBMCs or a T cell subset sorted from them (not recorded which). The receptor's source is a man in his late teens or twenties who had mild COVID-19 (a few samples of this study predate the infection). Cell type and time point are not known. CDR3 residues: CSGRASFGTVYNEQFF. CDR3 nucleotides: TGCAGCGGCCGTGCTAGTTTCGGGACAGTTTACAATGAGCAGTTCTTC.